This T cell receptor (beta chain) appears in the sequencing data of a study of T-cell memory formation after mild COVID-19. Findings and limits, study-wide: From day 15 to 85, contracting clones were balanced between CD4 and CD8, whereas later expanders leaned toward CD4+. The study detected some responding clones in pre-infection memory, suggesting cross-reactive memory joined.

One entry per CDR3 protein, called by TCRdb with MiXCR from the 5' RACE reads. The sample lists 350,000 to 550,000 distinct CDR3 sequences; more than 15% were seen once. Trimming pared 3 bases from V and 14 bases from J, leaving 16 bases between. The CDR3 has 13 residues. In the case of this clonotype: Its antigen is not known.

This chain uses TRBV12-3 or TRBV12-4 with TRBJ1-4; a weak D match, TRBD1 (5 bases). The sample comprised PBMCs or a T cell subset sorted from them (not recorded which). This TCR came from a man aged 18 to 35 who had mild COVID-19 (a few samples of this study predate the infection). Cell type and time point are not known. The CDR3 region is CASSLMQRGSLFF. The CDR3 nucleotides are TGTGCCAGCAGTTTGATGCAAAGGGGCAGTCTGTTTTTT.